This T cell receptor beta chain was recorded in a study of T cell repertoires in cytomegalovirus infection (dated by TCRdb to between 2018 and 2020). Background for the entire study: Peptide stimulations targeted recently identified HLA-C-restricted CMV epitopes, whose presentation resists viral immunomodulation, together with well-studied HLA-B-restricted epitopes. Because public TCR beta signatures pointed to carriage of CMV infection together with the matching HLA type, the HLA type of each donor mattered for the analysis. Overall study results and their limits: The ex vivo response was dominated by HLA-C-restricted CMV-specific TCR beta clonotypes, and the single most frequent clonotype in two of eight donors was supplied by these HLA-C-restricted clonotypes. Carriers of CMV infection plus the relevant HLA type were discriminated by the cumulative frequency of public TCR beta family members in the study cohort and in an independent approximately 360-donor cohort.

TCRdb lists the instrument as Illumina HiSeq 1500. The public reads were quality trimmed at Q25 with fastp and then assembled into clones with MiXCR by TCRdb, keeping productive beta chains. Rows with a matching CDR3 protein are joined into one entry that keeps the most common DNA and genes. A total of about 890,000 distinct CDR3 sequences appear in this sample, roughly 31% of them only once. The leading ten clones occupy roughly an eighth of the sample. This clonotype came up a few times. The antigen this receptor binds is unknown. It has no much larger one-base neighbor in the sample; base qualities were not kept. The treatment or condition label of this sample denotes: in vitro stimulation with specific CMV peptide epitopes to enrich CMV-specific T cells. From the cysteine through the phenylalanine, the CDR3 covers 14 amino acids. Only the CDR3 portion is preserved as DNA: 42 bases, with reading frame beginning at the first base. As encoded in the germline V gene (reference sequence), CDR1 is SEHNR while CDR2 is FQNEAQ. V sheds 5 bases and J sheds 0 bases, leaving 10 bases between their ends.

The specimen comprised cultured CD8+ T cells from PBMCs, sampled from culture after CMV antigen stimulation. The origin of this receptor is a human donor in good health (CMV status not recorded). Some clones in this sample may be carry-over from other donors' samples. The receptor chain draws on TRBV7-9 and TRBJ1-2, with no confidently assigned D gene. The bases read TGTGCCAGCAGCCCCCCCAGCGCTAACTATGGCTACACCTTC. Translated, this gives CASSPPSANYGYTF.